Below, 5 T cell receptor beta chains from the same sample are listed, as sequenced in a study of naive and memory T cell subsets. TCR cDNA received a 3' ligated oligonucleotide that carried a UMI. Amplification of ligated cDNA took four PCR rounds with SP2 and nested alpha and beta constant primers. TCRdb analysed the 5' RACE reads with MiXCR anew, one entry per CDR3 protein. The table shows roughly 60,000 distinct CDR3 sequences, with 8% occurring only once. The receptors shown here come from a female donor in good health.

This clonotype appeared many times. The chain has TRBV29-1 and TRBJ2-1; weak D call: TRBD2 (6 bases). Germline CDR1 reads SQVTM; CDR2 reads ANQGSEA. This CDR3 is built from 14 residues. The V and J ends lost 4 bases and 0 bases respectively, with 10 bases between them. CDR3 amino acids: CSVASGPSYNEQFF. The CDR3 DNA follows: TGCAGCGTTGCCAGCGGGCCCTCCTACAATGAGCAGTTCTTC.

This clonotype occurred a few times. This rearrangement joins TRBV28 to TRBJ2-7, with D perhaps matching TRBD1 (6 bases). The V end lost 7 bases, the J end lost 3 bases, and 13 bases lay between the germline ends. Germline-derived CDR1 and CDR2 are MDHEN and SYDVKM. CDR3 length equals 13 residues. The CDR3 sequence: CASKRGLVYEQYF. CDR3 DNA sequence: TGTGCCAGCAAAAGGGGGTTGGTCTACGAGCAGTACTTC.

This clonotype was seen more than once but under ten times. This chain joins TRBV7-3 and TRBJ1-2, with 9 positions matching TRBD1. CDR3 length: 16 residues. Germline values: CDR1 SGHTA, CDR2 FQGTGA. The V gene end was trimmed by 5 bases and the J gene end by 5 bases; junction bases not matched to a gene: 12. The CDR3 region has the DNA TGTGCCAGCAGCCCCCAAGGGGGGACAGGGCCATATGGCTACACCTTC. It codes for CASSPQGGTGPYGYTF.

The rearrangement uses TRBV4-1 and TRBJ2-7; D may correspond to TRBD1 or TRBD2 (5 bases each). The CDR3 has 13 amino acids. Trimming left V 4 bases short and J 0 bases short, with 7 bases between. Germline CDR1 MGHRA, CDR2 YSYEKL. CDR3 in DNA: TGCGCCAGCAGCCGGGGGTTCTCCTACGAGCAGTACTTC. Its translation is CASSRGFSYEQYF.

This clonotype has just a few counts. This rearrangement joins TRBV28 to TRBJ1-5; 7 bases line up with TRBD1. The CDR3 sequence is 15 residues long. Germline-derived CDR1 and CDR2 are MDHEN and SYDVKM. V trimming: 7 bases; J trimming: 2 bases; junction bases outside the gene matches: 8. The CDR3 protein is CASIRGGLGNQPQHF. DNA of the CDR3: TGTGCCAGCATTAGAGGGGGCCTCGGCAATCAGCCCCAGCATTTT.